Below are 4 T cell receptor beta chains sequenced from a single sample in a study of T cell changes during pregnancy in multiple sclerosis (dated by TCRdb to the late 2010s). Library preparation was by the immunoSEQ multiplex PCR assay. TCRdb obtained this table from immuneACCESS and retained in-frame rearrangements with V and J assigned. These tables miss some clones; where compared with another copy, unresolved V genes account for less than half of the shortfall, and the remainder is unexplained. This sample lists some 52,000 clones; about 92% were detected once. In total, the top ten clones hold 0.35% to 0.4% of the sample. This specimen was CD4+ T cells from peripheral blood mononuclear cells, taken before pregnancy. The receptors were gathered from a female donor with multiple sclerosis, enrolled in a pregnancy study.

A single count supports this clone. This chain connects TRBV30 to TRBJ1-1; 7 nucleotides match TRBD1. This CDR3 is 15 amino acids long. V lost 2 bases to trimming and J lost 1 base; unmatched junction nucleotides: 7. Germline V gene lookup returns CDR1 GTSNPN and CDR2 SVGIG (reference sequence). The CDR3 region is CAWSLKAGGNTEAFF. DNA for the CDR3: TGTGCCTGGAGTTTAAAGGCAGGGGGGAACACTGAAGCTTTCTTT. The full variable domain, rest sourced from reference TRBV30 and TRBJ1-1, is SQTIHQWPATLVQPVGSPLSLECTVEGTSNPNLYWYRQAAGRGLQLLFYSVGIGQISSEVPQNLSASRPQDRQFILSSKKLLLSDSGFYLCAWSLKAGGNTEAFFGQGTRLTVV.

V and J are TRBV11-2 and TRBJ2-7; 8 bases map to TRBD1. V lost 6 bases to trimming and J lost 3 bases; unmatched junction nucleotides: 13. Germline assignment: CDR1 SGHAT and CDR2 FQNNGV. This CDR3 comprises 16 residues. CDR3 nucleotides: TGTGCCAGCAGGTCCTTAACAGGGGGGCTTCTCTACGAGCAGTACTTC. Translated, it gives CASRSLTGGLLYEQYF.

The chain carries TRBV4-1 and TRBJ2-1; TRBD1 aligns across 11 bases. The CDR3 has 20 residues. Looked up from germline, CDR1 is MGHRA and CDR2 is YSYEKL. Losses at the gene ends were 2 bases for V and 8 bases for J; bases not matched to a gene: 20. The CDR3 region is CASSQNQIPFPGQGEDEQFF. CDR3 DNA: TGCGCCAGCAGCCAAAACCAGATCCCCTTCCCGGGACAGGGGGAGGATGAGCAGTTCTTC.

The rearrangement links TRBV4-2 to TRBJ2-1, with D perhaps TRBD2 (6 bases). From germline, CDR1 is LGHNA and CDR2 YNFKEQ. The CDR3 runs to 15 residues. V shed 0 bases and J shed 6 bases, with 12 bases lying between them. CDR3 DNA sequence: TGTGCCAGCAGCCAAGACTTGGACTATAGCAATGAGCAGTTCTTC. This encodes CASSQDLDYSNEQFF.